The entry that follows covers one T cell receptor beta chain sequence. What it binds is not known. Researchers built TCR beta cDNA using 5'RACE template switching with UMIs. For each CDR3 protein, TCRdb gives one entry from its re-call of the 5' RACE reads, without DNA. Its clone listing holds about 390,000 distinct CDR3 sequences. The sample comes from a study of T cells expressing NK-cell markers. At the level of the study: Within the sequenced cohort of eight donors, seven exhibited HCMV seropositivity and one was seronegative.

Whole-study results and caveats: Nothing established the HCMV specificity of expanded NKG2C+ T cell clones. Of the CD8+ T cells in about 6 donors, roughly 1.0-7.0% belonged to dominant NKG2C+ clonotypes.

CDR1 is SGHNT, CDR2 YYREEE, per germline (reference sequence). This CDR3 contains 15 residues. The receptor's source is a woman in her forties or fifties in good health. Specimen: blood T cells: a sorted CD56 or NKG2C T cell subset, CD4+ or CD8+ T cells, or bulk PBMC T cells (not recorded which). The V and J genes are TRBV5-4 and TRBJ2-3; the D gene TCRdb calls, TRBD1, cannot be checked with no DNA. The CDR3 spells CASSLGSLTTDTQYF. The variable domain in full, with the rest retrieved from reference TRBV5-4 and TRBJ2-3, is ETGVTQSPTHLIKTRGQQVTLRCSSQSGHNTVSWYQQALGQGPQFIFQYYREEENGRGNFPPRFSGLQFPNYSSELNVNALELDDSALYLCASSLGSLTTDTQYFGPGTRLTVL.